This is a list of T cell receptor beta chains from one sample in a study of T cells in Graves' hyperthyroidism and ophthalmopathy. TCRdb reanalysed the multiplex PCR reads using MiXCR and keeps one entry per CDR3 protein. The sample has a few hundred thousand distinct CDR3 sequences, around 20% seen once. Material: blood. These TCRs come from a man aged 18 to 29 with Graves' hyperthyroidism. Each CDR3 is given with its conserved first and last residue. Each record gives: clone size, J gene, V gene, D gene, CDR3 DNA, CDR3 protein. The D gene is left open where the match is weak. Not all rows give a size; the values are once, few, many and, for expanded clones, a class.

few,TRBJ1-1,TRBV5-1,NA,TGCGCCAGCAGCTTGGCTTTCCAGGGGAGGAATAACACTGAAGCTTTCTTT,CASSLAFQGRNNTEAFF
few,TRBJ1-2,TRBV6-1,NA,TGTGCCAGCAGTGAATCGACGGGCGGCTATAACTATGGCTACACCTTC,CASSESTGGYNYGYTF
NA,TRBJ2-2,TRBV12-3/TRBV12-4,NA,TGTGCCAGCAGTTTTGGAGTATCCGGGGAGCTGTTTTTT,CASSFGVSGELFF
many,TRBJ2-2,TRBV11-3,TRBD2,TGTGCCAGCAGCCCTCCGGCGGGGGGAACCGGGGAGCTGTTTTTT,CASSPPAGGTGELFF
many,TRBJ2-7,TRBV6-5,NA,TGTGCCAGCAGTTCCTACGGGGACGAGCAGTACTTC,CASSSYGDEQYF
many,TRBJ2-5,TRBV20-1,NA,TGCAGTGCTGACCACATGGAGGACCAAGAGACCCAGTACTTC,CSADHMEDQETQYF
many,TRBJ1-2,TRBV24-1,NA,TGTGCCACCAGTTCCAGCTATGGCTACACCTTC,CATSSSYGYTF
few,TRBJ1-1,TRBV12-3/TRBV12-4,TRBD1,TGTGCCAGCAGGGTGACAGGGGGGGCCACTGAAGCTTTCTTT,CASRVTGGATEAFF
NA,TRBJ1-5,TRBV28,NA,TGTGCCAGCACCCATCCAGCGCCCAATCAGCCCCAGCATTTT,CASTHPAPNQPQHF
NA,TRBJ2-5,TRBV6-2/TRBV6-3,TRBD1,TGTGCCAGCAGGCGACAGGGGCGTGGGGTTCCCCAGTACTTC,CASRRQGRGVPQYF
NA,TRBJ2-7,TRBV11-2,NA,TGTGCCAGCAGCCACGGACAGCTCTCCTACGAGCAGTACTTC,CASSHGQLSYEQYF
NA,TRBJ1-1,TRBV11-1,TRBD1,TGTGCCAGCAGCTACTTAATCGGACAGGGGAGCACTGAAGCTTTCTTT,CASSYLIGQGSTEAFF
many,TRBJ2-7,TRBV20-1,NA,TGCAGTGCTAGAACGGTTGCCTACGAGCAGTACTTC,CSARTVAYEQYF
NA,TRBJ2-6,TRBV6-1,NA,TGTGCCAGCAGTGAAGACAGATGGGCTGGTGGGGCCAACGTCCTGACTTTC,CASSEDRWAGGANVLTF
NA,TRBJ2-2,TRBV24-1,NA,TGTGCCACCAGTGATCTGCAAGGGAACACCGGGGAGCTGTTTTTT,CATSDLQGNTGELFF
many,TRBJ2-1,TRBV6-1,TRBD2,TGTGCCACCTCAGCGGGGTACAATGAGCAGTTCTTC,CATSAGYNEQFF
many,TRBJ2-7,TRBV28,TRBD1,TGTGCCAGCAGTGGAGACAGGGTGCTTTACGAGCAGTACTTC,CASSGDRVLYEQYF
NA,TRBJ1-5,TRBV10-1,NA,TGCGCCAGCAGTGATTGTCAGGAGATTAGCAATCAGCCCCAGCATTTT,CASSDCQEISNQPQHF
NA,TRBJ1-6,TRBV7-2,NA,TGTGCCAGCTGCTTAAGTGGAGGGGCCGATTCACCCCTCCACTTT,CASCLSGGADSPLHF
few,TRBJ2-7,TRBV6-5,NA,TGTGCCAGCAGTTACTTGACTGGCCAGGGAGAGCAGTACTTC,CASSYLTGQGEQYF
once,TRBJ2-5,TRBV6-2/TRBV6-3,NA,TGTGCCAGCAGTAGCCTGACAGGAGCCCGAGATACCCAGTACTTC,CASSSLTGARDTQYF
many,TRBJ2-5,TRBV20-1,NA,TGCAGTGCAGTCGGGCCCATGGAGACCCAGTACTTC,CSAVGPMETQYF
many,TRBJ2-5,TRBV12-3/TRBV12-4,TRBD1,TGTGCCAGCAGGCTCGGACAGGCTCAAGAGACCCAGTACTTC,CASRLGQAQETQYF
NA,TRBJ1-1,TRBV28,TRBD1,TGTGCCAGCAGGCCGGGACAGGGTTACTCTGAAGCTTTCTTT,CASRPGQGYSEAFF
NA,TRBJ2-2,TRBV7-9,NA,TGTGCCAGCACCTCTACCGGGGAGCTGTGTTTT,CASTSTGELCF
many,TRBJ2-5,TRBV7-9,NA,TGTGCCAGCAGCTTACGGATAGAGACCCAGTACTTC,CASSLRIETQYF
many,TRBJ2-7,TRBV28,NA,TGTGCCAGCAGCCGCCGGAGCAGGGACCAAACCCTTACCTACGAGCAGTACTTC,CASSRRSRDQTLTYEQYF
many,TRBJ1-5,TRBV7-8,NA,TGTGCCAGCAGCTTTGGGGATAGCAATCAGCCCCAGCATTTT,CASSFGDSNQPQHF
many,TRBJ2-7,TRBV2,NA,TGTGCCAGCAGTGACCTCCTCGGACGGAGCGCCTACGAGCAGTACTTC,CASSDLLGRSAYEQYF
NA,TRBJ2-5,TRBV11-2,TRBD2,TGTGCCAGCAGCTTAGGGGGTAGGCAGCGGGGCTTTCAAGAGACCCAGTACTTC,CASSLGGRQRGFQETQYF
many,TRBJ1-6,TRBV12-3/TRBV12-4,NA,TGTGCCAGCAGGTTCGACCGCTTCAGGTCACCCCTCCACTTT,CASRFDRFRSPLHF
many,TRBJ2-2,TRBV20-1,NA,TGCAGTGTCAAGTACCGGGCCCGCGACACCGGGGAGCTGTTTTTT,CSVKYRARDTGELFF
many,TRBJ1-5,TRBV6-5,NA,TGTGCCAGCGAAGGAGGGAAAAGCAATCAGCCCCAGCATTTT,CASEGGKSNQPQHF
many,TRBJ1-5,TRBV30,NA,TGTGCCTGGAGTCGAACGGACAGCCGCAATCAGCCCCAGCATTTT,CAWSRTDSRNQPQHF
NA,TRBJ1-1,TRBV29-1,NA,TGCAGCGTGCAGGGTTATACTGAAGCTTTCTTT,CSVQGYTEAFF
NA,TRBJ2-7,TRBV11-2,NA,TGTGCCAGTAAGGGGGGTCGGGGGATCTACGAGCAGTACTTC,CASKGGRGIYEQYF
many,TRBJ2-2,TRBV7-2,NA,TGTGCCAGCAGCCCCCGAGGAGGGGCGGGTGGGGAGCTGTTTTTT,CASSPRGGAGGELFF
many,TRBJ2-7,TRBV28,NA,TGTGCCAGCTCTTTCGGGACCGCAACCTACGAGCAGTACTTC,CASSFGTATYEQYF
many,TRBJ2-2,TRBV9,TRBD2,TGTGCCAGCAGCGTAGGGTCAAGCGGGGGGGCCTATGGGGAGCTGTTTTTT,CASSVGSSGGAYGELFF
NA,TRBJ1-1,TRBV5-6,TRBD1,TGTGCCAGCAGCCGCGGGGACAGGAAGAACACTGAAGCTTTCTTT,CASSRGDRKNTEAFF
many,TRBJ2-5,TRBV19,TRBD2,TGTGCCAGTAGTCGGGCGGGGGGGCCAGGTTCAGAGACCCAGTACTTC,CASSRAGGPGSETQYF
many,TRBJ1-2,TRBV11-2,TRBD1,TGTGCCAGCAGCCCTGGACAGGCAATGACTAACTATGGCTACACCTTC,CASSPGQAMTNYGYTF
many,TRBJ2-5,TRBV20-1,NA,TGCAGTGCTAGAGGCCAGCCGGAAGAGACCCAGTACTTC,CSARGQPEETQYF
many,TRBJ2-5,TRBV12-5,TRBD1,TGTGCTAGTGGCCCCGGATGGGGACAGGGGGGCGAGACCCAGTACTTC,CASGPGWGQGGETQYF
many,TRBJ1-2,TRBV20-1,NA,TGCAGTGCTAGAGCAGAGATCAACTATGGCTACACCTTC,CSARAEINYGYTF
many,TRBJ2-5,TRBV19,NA,TGTGCCAGTAGTCCCCGGGGAGGAAAGGAGACCCAGTACTTC,CASSPRGGKETQYF